This T cell receptor beta chain was captured in a study of T cell responses to AZD1222 COVID-19 vaccine. Sequencing used immunoSEQ multiplex PCR; TCRdb keeps in-frame clones, though not all of them. The table records over 55,000 clones, 83% of them present only once. Notes on this clone: Its antigen is undetermined.

V gave up 5 bases and J gave up 3 bases, with 4 bases separating them. The CDR3 is 11 amino acids. Germline V gives CDR1 SQVTM, CDR2 ANQGSEA. Study-wide results and limits: Mapped onto spike, vaccine-associated CD4 TCRs spanned it and were dominant at 160-218 and 743-854. The donor cohort was predominantly white British with a female majority, and clonal diversity may have been underestimated. Variant regions that are unmutated are reportedly the target of nearly half of spike-specific TCRs. Increases in Spike-specific TCR breadth and depth were seen after two AZD1222 doses.

V and J are TRBV29-1 and TRBJ2-2; unclear D gene. The sample was peripheral blood, taken 28 days after the second AZD1222 dose. This sequence was found in an adult who received the AZD1222 COVID-19 vaccine. In nucleotides, the CDR3 is TGCAGCGTTTCCCACACCGGGGAGCTGTTTTTT. This sequence encodes CSVSHTGELFF.